This T cell receptor (beta chain) is from a study of prognosis after radiotherapy for stage I lung cancer (dated by TCRdb to about 2021). As for the study more broadly: Between early 2018 and early 2019, roughly 19 patients with stage I NSCLC were enrolled in Nanjing, China. Every patient was regarded as medically inoperable, because of comorbidities in about a dozen cases and refusal of surgery in more than 5 cases. About 20% of the 19 patients developed distant metastases after SBRT, at a median of approximately 7 months; the other 15 showed no significant progression. This study profiled peripheral blood TCR beta repertoires from stage I NSCLC patients before and after stereotactic body radiotherapy and linked the repertoires to distant failure. Concurrent therapy was not administered to any patient alongside SBRT. The cohort included about a dozen men and roughly six women, with a median age of approximately 75 years and a range of about 50 to 85 years. SBRT was given in 3 to 5 fractions with a biologically effective dose of at least 100 Gy, using image-guided IMRT or VMAT. The study took one blood sample before SBRT and one after SBRT from each of roughly 20 patients and sequenced all 38 samples. Tumor histology was squamous cell carcinoma in seven patients and adenocarcinoma in under 15. Stage I lung tumors that were newly diagnosed and primary were found in about 14 patients, while roughly five patients had oligometastatic NSCLC after surgical resection of the primary tumor. Overall results and qualifications from the work: TRBV and TRBJ usage frequencies reportedly varied with metastasis status, involving two V genes at baseline and 8 or 9 V and two J genes after SBRT. The study was limited by the small cohort and short follow-up, and independent validation of the study findings is required. All reported P values were unadjusted for multiple comparisons. Tumor specificity of expanded TCR clones was not determined. Unique TCR clone counts fell after SBRT (median 10,088 before versus 6,500 to 7,500 after; Wilcoxon paired P=0.011). Post-SBRT Shannon entropy and its change from baseline were lower in patients who developed distant metastases; baseline Shannon entropy was not associated with metastases.

Two rounds of multiplex PCR on genomic DNA were used to amplify the TCR beta CDR3 region. The first PCR round used primers specific to each TRBV and TRBJ gene, with sequences filed in Chinese patent CN105087789A. Universal primers were used in the second round of PCR. The Roche High Pure PCR Template Preparation Kit was used to extract genomic DNA from frozen PBMCs. Libraries were sequenced paired-end with 151 bp reads on an Illumina HiSeq 3000. The paper's data handling went like this. Raw reads lacking the multiplex PCR primer sequences were removed with CutAdapt. Using PEAR, the high-quality paired reads were merged into contigs. TRB V, D and J gene segments were assigned to each contig with MiXCR by alignment to reference sequences. CDR3 sequences were clustered by base quality and sequence similarity to remove sequencing errors. Shannon entropy normalized by the natural log of productive TCR sequence number was used as the measure of diversity. Clonality was computed as one minus the ratio of Shannon entropy to the natural log of the number of unique clonotypes. Using the Youden index from ROC curves, the researchers picked the repertoire-metric cut-offs for progression-free survival, and all analyses were carried out in R 3.5.3. In-frame beta chains were kept once TCRdb had trimmed the public reads at Q25 with fastp and called clones with MiXCR. Rows with one shared CDR3 protein collapse into an entry with the most common genes and DNA. None of the V and J calls come from the authors' own analysis; TCRdb made them. The sample contains around 11,000 distinct CDR3 sequences, roughly 51% of them found a single time. The ten biggest clones cover roughly 7.3% of the sample.

As to this clonotype: Which antigen it targets is not known. Qualities for individual bases were not recorded, and no much larger clone is one base off.

Trimmed from V: 3 bases; trimmed from J: 4 bases; junction bases lacking a gene match: 3. CDR1 and CDR2 (MNHNS, SASEGT) derive from the germline V gene. Inclusive of the bounding cysteine and phenylalanine, the CDR3 is 15 residues long. Only the CDR3 part of the read is kept: 45 bases, read in frame from the first base. No patient had a history of other malignancies or prior chemotherapy or radiotherapy, and all had node-negative disease on CT and PET/CT. At each of the two time points, around 5.7 milliliters of peripheral venous blood were collected into EDTA tubes. Ficoll-Paque Plus density-gradient centrifugation was used to isolate PBMCs. Samples were stored at -80°C immediately after collection until analysis.

The chain was built from TRBV6-1 and TRBJ1-2; 12 bases in between match TRBD1. Sequenced here: PBMCs, sampled before or after stereotactic body radiation therapy (not recorded which). This TCR came from a donor aged 50 or older with non-small cell lung cancer. Here is the DNA: TGTGCCAGCAGTGAGGGGACAGGGGGCTTCTATGGCTACACCTTC. It translates to CASSEGTGGFYGYTF.